This T cell receptor (beta chain) was recorded in a study of Ad26.COV2.S vaccination and SARS-CoV-2 variants. Generated by immunoSEQ multiplex PCR, the TCRdb table keeps only in-frame clones and is missing some. The table records about 350,000 clones, 86% of them present only once. Between the trimmed V and J ends, which lost 5 bases and 13 bases, there was a span of 16 bases. The CDR3 sequence is 13 residues long. Germline V gives CDR1 SGDLS, CDR2 YYNGEE. A note on this clone: What it binds is not known.

General study points: Reportedly, after vaccination the spike-specific CD8+ and CD4+ T cell responses displayed substantial breadth.

Treatment indicated: some 19 received Ad26.COV2.S at low or high dose, single or two shots; 5 received placebo; per-sample allocation not given. Samples were taken on day 63 after the first vaccine or placebo injection. The clonotype comes from a person between 18 and 59 years old who received the Ad26.COV2.S COVID-19 vaccine or a placebo. The chain employs TRBV9 and TRBJ1-6; no definite D call. Material: peripheral blood, obtained in a trial of Ad26.COV2.S vaccine versus placebo. CDR3: CASSYTADRPLHF. The CDR3 region has the DNA TGTGCCAGCAGTTATACGGCGGATCGCCCCCTCCACTTT. The whole variable domain, filled in from reference TRBV9 and TRBJ1-6, reads DSGVTQTPKHLITATGQRVTLRCSPRSGDLSVYWYQQSLDQGLQFLIQYYNGEERAKGNILERFSAQQFPDLHSELNLSSLELGDSALYFCASSYTADRPLHFGNGTRLTVT.